A selection of T cell receptor beta chains follows, all from one sample in a study of blood T cell repertoires in COVID-19. Sequencing was performed with immunoSEQ multiplex PCR; in TCRdb, only in-frame clones are kept and a portion is missing. Altogether over 200,000 clones are present, 70% to 90% being singletons, with the ten largest covering about a sixth. The source material was PBMCs or T cells enriched from blood (not recorded which). These receptors all stem from a man younger than 35 who had recovered from COVID-19. Both conserved end residues are part of each CDR3. Each record gives: D gene, J gene, clone size, V gene, CDR3 DNA, CDR3 protein. The D gene is left open where the match is weak. Clone size, where shown, is once, few, many, or a class for clones that have expanded.

d_call: NA
j_call: TRBJ2-3
clone_size: NA
v_call: TRBV5-4
cdr3_nt: TGTGCCAGCAGCCAGACAGGGCGGGGAGATACGCAGTATTTT
cdr3_aa: CASSQTGRGDTQYF

d_call: TRBD1
j_call: TRBJ1-5
clone_size: NA
v_call: TRBV25-1
cdr3_nt: TGTGCCAGCAGTGCCGGGACAGGGCTGGGGCAGCCCCAGCATTTT
cdr3_aa: CASSAGTGLGQPQHF

d_call: NA
j_call: TRBJ2-3
clone_size: NA
v_call: TRBV5-1
cdr3_nt: TGCGCCAGCAGCCGGGGCACAGATACGCAGTATTTT
cdr3_aa: CASSRGTDTQYF

d_call: TRBD1
j_call: TRBJ1-6
clone_size: few
v_call: TRBV5-1
cdr3_nt: TGCGCCAGCAGCGAGGGACAGGGGGCCTCGGCCCTCCACTTT
cdr3_aa: CASSEGQGASALHF

d_call: TRBD1
j_call: TRBJ1-2
clone_size: NA
v_call: TRBV5-1
cdr3_nt: TGCGCCAGCAGCTTGGCAGGGGGCTCCTATGGCTACACCTTC
cdr3_aa: CASSLAGGSYGYTF

d_call: TRBD1
j_call: TRBJ1-1
clone_size: NA
v_call: TRBV25-1
cdr3_nt: TGTGCCAGCAGTCCGGGACAGGGGGCGCGAACTGAAGCTTTCTTT
cdr3_aa: CASSPGQGARTEAFF

d_call: TRBD2
j_call: TRBJ2-7
clone_size: NA
v_call: TRBV5-4
cdr3_nt: TGTGCCAGCAGCGAGGGGACTAGCGGGTTCCCCTACGAGCAGTACTTC
cdr3_aa: CASSEGTSGFPYEQYF

d_call: TRBD1
j_call: TRBJ1-6
clone_size: NA
v_call: TRBV27
cdr3_nt: TGTGCCAGCAGTTTGGCCAGGGGGAATTCACCCCTCCACTTT
cdr3_aa: CASSLARGNSPLHF

d_call: NA
j_call: TRBJ1-5
clone_size: NA
v_call: TRBV27
cdr3_nt: TGTGCCAGCAGTTTATTTGCGGACTCCTCAATCTGGCCCCAGCATTTT
cdr3_aa: CASSLFADSSIWPQHF

d_call: NA
j_call: TRBJ2-1
clone_size: NA
v_call: TRBV6-4
cdr3_nt: TGTGCCAGCAGTGGGACTGCCTACGGGGAGCAGTTCTTC
cdr3_aa: CASSGTAYGEQFF

d_call: NA
j_call: TRBJ1-2
clone_size: NA
v_call: TRBV2
cdr3_nt: TGTGCCAGCAGTGTTGGTGTGGGGGGAATCTATGGCTACACCTTC
cdr3_aa: CASSVGVGGIYGYTF

d_call: TRBD2
j_call: TRBJ2-3
clone_size: NA
v_call: TRBV28
cdr3_nt: TGTGCCAGCAGTTTACCCGGACTAGCGCCAGATACGCAGTATTTT
cdr3_aa: CASSLPGLAPDTQYF

d_call: NA
j_call: TRBJ1-4
clone_size: NA
v_call: TRBV7-9
cdr3_nt: TGTGCCAGCAGCTTAGCGGCCAGTTCTTTAACCGAAAAACTGTTTTTT
cdr3_aa: CASSLAASSLTEKLFF